This T cell receptor (beta chain) was identified in a study of blood T cells in healthy people across ages. Study outcomes and limitations: Getting older went along with TCR beta diversity per million T cells dropping roughly linearly.

This CDR3 contains 13 residues. Trimming cost V 2 bases and J 4 bases, with 6 bases left between them. Per germline, CDR1 ENHRY and CDR2 SYGVKD. Next came a second PCR, run for about 7 to 12 cycles, which used a sample-barcoded 5' primer along with a J-beta primer mix. Individual samples furnished no less than 2.5 million CDR3-containing paired-end reads apiece. TCRdb redid the calling of the 5' RACE reads with MiXCR, one entry per CDR3 protein. The sample has about a million distinct CDR3 sequences; around two fifths are singletons. Each sample gave at least 6.5 million isolated PBMCs. Notes on this clonotype: Antigen: not known.

The receptor was isolated from a man younger than 30 in good health. J is TRBJ1-5 and V is TRBV10-3; unclear D gene. Sequencing was carried out using blood. In DNA, the CDR3 is TGTGCCATCAGTGAGCAACCTAATCAGCCCCAGCATTTT. Its translation: CAISEQPNQPQHF.